This TCR beta chain was retrieved from a study of blood T cell repertoires in COVID-19. Study summary: Both acute and convalescent COVID-19 samples were obtained from the United States, Italy and Spain. Sample material is recorded as cDNA or gDNA derived from T cells, B-cell-depleted T cells, or PBMCs.

The CDR3 is made up of 18 amino acids. Germline assignment: CDR1 MNHEY and CDR2 SMNVEV (reference sequence). The ends lost 5 bases at V and 2 bases at J; junction bases unmatched: 10. As originally analysed: Estimated nucleated cell counts came from reference gene primer amplification. Clones were sequenced by immunoSEQ multiplex PCR, and TCRdb holds only the in-frame ones, with some missing. V and J calls and clone size are those listed in that table; D and trimming were worked out from the DNA. This sample carries tens of thousands of clones, about 83% of them seen once, and the ten largest clones take approximately 23%.

The chain carries TRBV27 and TRBJ2-6, with 9 bases fitting TRBD1. Sequencing was done on a sample of peripheral blood. This TCR was recovered from a human donor in a cohort sampled during active COVID-19. The CDR3 is CASSTNRGRLAGANVLTF. The DNA for the CDR3 is TGTGCCAGCAGTACCAACAGGGGGCGCCTGGCTGGGGCCAACGTCCTGACTTTC.